A single sample is the source of the 12 T cell receptor beta chains below, sequenced in a study of blood T cell repertoires in COVID-19. Assay used: immunoSEQ multiplex PCR; TCRdb lists only in-frame clones, some missing. Seen here are 250,000 to 350,000 clones, roughly 89% observed once, and the top ten hold approximately 0.94%. Input material: peripheral blood. Every receptor here comes from a woman aged 35 to 49 who had recovered from COVID-19.

The V and J genes are TRBV5-1 and TRBJ2-7; 7 nucleotides line up with TRBD2. Germline V gene sequence: CDR1 SGHRS, CDR2 YFSETQ. CDR3 length equals 15 residues. V gave up 0 bases and J gave up 6 bases; unmatched junction bases: 9. CDR3 protein: CASSLVDGGSGEQYF. In nucleotides, the CDR3 is TGCGCCAGCAGCTTGGTTGACGGCGGGAGCGGCGAGCAGTACTTC.

This chain links TRBV29-1 with TRBJ2-1; 14 nucleotides align to TRBD2. The ends lost 3 bases at V and 6 bases at J; junction bases unmatched: 4. Germline V gives CDR1 SQVTM, CDR2 ANQGSEA. This CDR3 comprises 15 residues. CDR3 amino acids: CSVEAGTSGGNEQFF. In nucleotides, the CDR3 is TGCAGCGTTGAGGCAGGGACTAGCGGGGGCAATGAGCAGTTCTTC.

This rearrangement joins TRBV6-4 to TRBJ1-2; perhaps TRBD1 as D (6 bases). V gave up 5 bases and J gave up 6 bases, with 13 bases separating them. Per the germline V gene, CDR1 is MRHNA and CDR2 is SNTAGT. The CDR3 extends over 13 amino acids. DNA for the CDR3: TGTGCCAGCAGTACAGGGATCGGTAATGGCTACACCTTC. This sequence encodes CASSTGIGNGYTF.

The chain couples TRBV14 to TRBJ1-1; 7 nucleotides align to TRBD1. The CDR3 spans 16 residues. V was pared by 0 bases and J by 5 bases, with 9 bases of the junction left unmatched. CDR1 SGHDN and CDR2 FVKESK come from the germline V gene. CDR3 DNA: TGTGCCAGCAGCCAAGATGGCGACAGGGTGTCGACTGAAGCTTTCTTT. As protein: CASSQDGDRVSTEAFF.

The genes are TRBV6-1 and TRBJ2-4, with 8 bases fitting TRBD1. Germline loops: CDR1 MNHNS, CDR2 SASEGT. The CDR3 loop spans 16 amino acids. J lost 3 bases, V lost 2 bases, and 6 bases had no gene match. In nucleotides, the CDR3 is TGTGCCAGCAGTGAATTCTCCGGGACAGGCAAAAACATTCAGTACTTC. As protein: CASSEFSGTGKNIQYF.

V is TRBV6-5 and J is TRBJ2-7; D remains unclear. Per the germline V gene, CDR1 is MNHEY and CDR2 is SVGAGI. This CDR3 is built from 13 residues. V lost 0 bases and J lost 3, with 6 bases in between. The CDR3 is CASSYSGNYEQYF. CDR3 DNA: TGTGCCAGCAGTTACTCGGGCAACTACGAGCAGTACTTC.

This chain connects TRBV6-1 to TRBJ2-1; 11 nucleotides align to TRBD2. From germline, CDR1 is MNHNS and CDR2 SASEGT. This CDR3 contains 18 residues. The trim removed 2 bases at V and 5 bases at J, leaving 11 bases unmatched. The CDR3 sequence: CASSEYWATSGINNEQFF. CDR3 in DNA: TGTGCCAGCAGTGAATATTGGGCGACTAGCGGGATAAACAATGAGCAGTTCTTC.

This clone has just a few counts. This sequence joins TRBV2 and TRBJ2-1; 9 positions match TRBD2. Germline V gene data show CDR1 as SNHLY and CDR2 as FYNNEI. CDR3 length: 15 amino acids. Losses at the gene ends were 4 bases for V and 1 base for J; bases not matched to a gene: 2. CDR3 in amino acids: CASSASGNSYNEQFF. The CDR3 DNA reads as TGTGCCAGCAGTGCTAGCGGGAATTCCTACAATGAGCAGTTCTTC.

This clone was seen once. This sequence joins TRBV19 and TRBJ1-5; D possibly corresponds to TRBD1 (6 bases). Trimming stripped 0 bases from V and 6 bases from J, with 12 bases between. Germline V CDR1 and CDR2: LNHDA, SQIVND (reference sequence). This CDR3 region has 15 residues. CDR3 sequence (DNA): TGTGCCAGTAGTATAGATGTAGGGGGGGCTCAGCCCCAGCATTTT. Protein: CASSIDVGGAQPQHF.

The CDR3 DNA reads TGCGCCAGCAGCCAAGCGAGCGGGACCTCCTACGAGCAGTACTTC. As protein: CASSQASGTSYEQYF. V gene TRBV4-1 combines with J gene TRBJ2-7; TRBD2 aligns across 7 bases. The V segment lost 1 base and the J segment 0 bases; nucleotides outside the gene matches: 3. The CDR3 runs 15 residues. Germline V gene data show CDR1 as MGHRA and CDR2 as YSYEKL.

This sequence joins TRBV6-5 and TRBJ2-1, with TRBD2 matching over 10 bases. This CDR3 contains 15 residues. The J segment lost 8 bases and the V segment lost 6 bases, leaving 10 bases of the junction unmatched. Germline V CDR1 and CDR2: MNHEY, SVGAGI. The CDR3 region is CASRRRGLAPDEQFF. DNA of the CDR3: TGTGCCAGCAGACGTCGGGGACTAGCGCCAGATGAGCAGTTCTTC.

The chain employs TRBV7-9 and TRBJ2-3; unclear D gene. The CDR3 has 14 amino acids. V gave up 10 bases and J gave up 1 base, with 15 bases separating them. Germline V CDR1 and CDR2: SEHNR, FQNEAQ (reference sequence). CDR3 amino acids: CAIRYLDRTDTQYF. CDR3 DNA sequence: TGTGCCATACGGTATCTAGACCGCACAGATACGCAGTATTTT.